A selection of T cell receptor beta chains follows, all from one sample in a study of post-analysis software for immune sequencing data. Each CDR3 protein gets one entry after TCRdb re-called the PCR reads with MiXCR. The data show 750,000 to 950,000 distinct CDR3 sequences, with around 53% seen just once and about 4.5% held by the top ten. Sequencing was performed on blood. These receptors all come from a girl aged 5-17 years with multiple sclerosis. Both conserved end residues are part of each CDR3. Each record gives: clone size, V gene, J gene, D gene, CDR3 DNA, CDR3 protein. D genes are given only for firm matches. Only part of the rows carry a size: once, few, many, or a class if the clone is expanded.

abundance: NA
v_gene: TRBV20-1
j_gene: TRBJ2-7
d_gene: NA
CDR3nt: TGCAGTGCTAGAGAGTCCCCCTCCGACAGGTACTACGAGCAGTACTTC
CDR3aa: CSARESPSDRYYEQYF

abundance: NA
v_gene: TRBV10-3
j_gene: TRBJ2-3
d_gene: NA
CDR3nt: TGTGCCATCAGTGATATTACAGGGGAGGGACCCACAGATACGCAGTATTTT
CDR3aa: CAISDITGEGPTDTQYF

abundance: few
v_gene: TRBV12-3/TRBV12-4
j_gene: TRBJ2-1
d_gene: NA
CDR3nt: TGTGCCAGCAGTAAGGACTATAATGAGCAGTTCTTC
CDR3aa: CASSKDYNEQFF

abundance: NA
v_gene: TRBV20-1
j_gene: TRBJ2-5
d_gene: NA
CDR3nt: TGCAGTGCTAGAGGCTCAGGGGTTGCAGAGACCCAGTACTTC
CDR3aa: CSARGSGVAETQYF

abundance: few
v_gene: TRBV6-1
j_gene: TRBJ2-7
d_gene: TRBD1
CDR3nt: TGTGCCAGCAGTGAACCGGGACAGGGTATCTACGAGCAGTACTTC
CDR3aa: CASSEPGQGIYEQYF

abundance: NA
v_gene: TRBV20-1
j_gene: TRBJ2-7
d_gene: TRBD2
CDR3nt: TGCAGTGCACCCGGGACTAGCGGGGCTGTATACGAGCAGTACTTC
CDR3aa: CSAPGTSGAVYEQYF

abundance: few
v_gene: TRBV5-1
j_gene: TRBJ2-7
d_gene: NA
CDR3nt: TGTGCCAGCAGTTTGGACCCGGGCGGGTCCTACGAGCAGTACTTC
CDR3aa: CASSLDPGGSYEQYF

abundance: NA
v_gene: TRBV12-3/TRBV12-4
j_gene: TRBJ2-5
d_gene: NA
CDR3nt: TGTGCCAGCAGCCGACTCGTTCAAGAGACCCAGTACTTC
CDR3aa: CASSRLVQETQYF

abundance: few
v_gene: TRBV11-2
j_gene: TRBJ2-7
d_gene: TRBD2
CDR3nt: TGTGCCAGCAGCTTAGATGTAGCGGGAGTCCCCCTCTACGAGCAGTACTTC
CDR3aa: CASSLDVAGVPLYEQYF

abundance: NA
v_gene: TRBV5-4
j_gene: TRBJ2-1
d_gene: NA
CDR3nt: TGTGCCAGCAGCAAAGAGGAGTCCTACAATGAGCAGTTCTTC
CDR3aa: CASSKEESYNEQFF

abundance: few
v_gene: TRBV20-1
j_gene: TRBJ2-7
d_gene: TRBD2
CDR3nt: TGCAGTGCTGGTATTGGGACTAGCGGGTACGAGCAGTACTTC
CDR3aa: CSAGIGTSGYEQYF

abundance: NA
v_gene: TRBV14
j_gene: TRBJ2-3
d_gene: NA
CDR3nt: TGTGCCAGCAGCCAAATGAACGCTAACACAGATACGCAGTATTTT
CDR3aa: CASSQMNANTDTQYF

abundance: NA
v_gene: TRBV7-2
j_gene: TRBJ2-1
d_gene: NA
CDR3nt: TGTGCCAGCAGCCCGGACGGTTACAATGAGCAGTTCTTC
CDR3aa: CASSPDGYNEQFF

abundance: NA
v_gene: TRBV4-1
j_gene: TRBJ2-4
d_gene: NA
CDR3nt: TGCGCCAGCAGCCAACCTGGCTCTTCCAAAAACATTCAGTACTTC
CDR3aa: CASSQPGSSKNIQYF

abundance: NA
v_gene: TRBV7-2
j_gene: TRBJ2-7
d_gene: TRBD1
CDR3nt: TGTGCCAGCAGCTCGCAGGCGGGACAGGGGTCCTACGAGCAGTACTTC
CDR3aa: CASSSQAGQGSYEQYF

abundance: few
v_gene: TRBV12-3/TRBV12-4
j_gene: TRBJ2-4
d_gene: TRBD2
CDR3nt: TGTGCCAGCAGTCCGGGCCACCTGACTAGCGGGAGGGCCAAAAACATTCAGTACTTC
CDR3aa: CASSPGHLTSGRAKNIQYF

abundance: few
v_gene: TRBV7-2
j_gene: TRBJ2-3
d_gene: TRBD2
CDR3nt: TGTGCCAGCAGCTTACGGGGCGGGGGGGCAGATACGCAGTATTTT
CDR3aa: CASSLRGGGADTQYF

abundance: NA
v_gene: TRBV5-1
j_gene: TRBJ2-1
d_gene: NA
CDR3nt: TGCGCCAGCAGCCCTAATTTGGGTAACAATGAGCAGTTCTTC
CDR3aa: CASSPNLGNNEQFF

abundance: NA
v_gene: TRBV20-1
j_gene: TRBJ2-5
d_gene: NA
CDR3nt: TGCAGTGCTAGTGGGCCACTGGCGGGGGCTGTAAAGACCCAGTACTTC
CDR3aa: CSASGPLAGAVKTQYF

abundance: few
v_gene: TRBV10-3
j_gene: TRBJ1-1
d_gene: NA
CDR3nt: TGTGCCATCAGCACAGGGAGAACTGAAGCTTTCTTT
CDR3aa: CAISTGRTEAFF

abundance: NA
v_gene: TRBV20-1
j_gene: TRBJ1-2
d_gene: TRBD1
CDR3nt: TGCAGTGCAACCCGGGACAGGGGGACTACGGGCTATGGCTACACCTTC
CDR3aa: CSATRDRGTTGYGYTF

abundance: NA
v_gene: TRBV4-1
j_gene: TRBJ2-5
d_gene: NA
CDR3nt: TGCGCCAGCAGCCAAGCTATTGGCGGATTAGAGACCCAGTACTTC
CDR3aa: CASSQAIGGLETQYF

abundance: NA
v_gene: TRBV20-1
j_gene: TRBJ2-5
d_gene: TRBD2
CDR3nt: TGCAGTGCTTGGACTAGCGGGGGCTTCACGAGAGAGACCCAGTACTTC
CDR3aa: CSAWTSGGFTRETQYF

abundance: NA
v_gene: TRBV6-5
j_gene: TRBJ1-4
d_gene: NA
CDR3nt: TGTGCCAGCAGAAACAGGGCTGGAGAAAAACTGTTTTTT
CDR3aa: CASRNRAGEKLFF

abundance: few
v_gene: TRBV6-8
j_gene: TRBJ2-7
d_gene: NA
CDR3nt: TGTGCCAGCAGCTCACAGAGTAACGAGCAGTACTTC
CDR3aa: CASSSQSNEQYF

abundance: NA
v_gene: TRBV20-1
j_gene: TRBJ2-1
d_gene: NA
CDR3nt: TGCAGTGCTAGAGTTAGGCTAGCAACCTACAATGAGCAGTTCTTC
CDR3aa: CSARVRLATYNEQFF

abundance: NA
v_gene: TRBV9
j_gene: TRBJ1-2
d_gene: NA
CDR3nt: TGTGCCAGCAGCCCGAGGGCAGTAACCTATGGCTACACCTTC
CDR3aa: CASSPRAVTYGYTF

abundance: NA
v_gene: TRBV4-2
j_gene: TRBJ1-2
d_gene: TRBD1
CDR3nt: TGTGCCAGCAGCCAGGCAGACAGGGAGGATGGCTACACCTTC
CDR3aa: CASSQADREDGYTF

abundance: NA
v_gene: TRBV29-1
j_gene: TRBJ2-7
d_gene: TRBD1
CDR3nt: TGCAGCGTTGTTGAGGGGGCCGGGTACGAGCAGTACTTC
CDR3aa: CSVVEGAGYEQYF

abundance: NA
v_gene: TRBV20-1
j_gene: TRBJ2-3
d_gene: TRBD2
CDR3nt: TGCAGTGCTAGAGATTGGCTAGCGGGAGGAGATACGCAGTATTTT
CDR3aa: CSARDWLAGGDTQYF